Here is one T cell receptor (beta chain) with its context. This entry belongs to a study of regulatory T cells in long-lasting Graves disease. Trimming cost V 4 bases and J 4 bases, with 13 bases left between them. The length of the CDR3 is 14 residues. The germline gives CDR1 ENHRY, CDR2 SYGVKD. Construction of the TCR beta libraries employed iRepertoire HTBI primers in conjunction with Arm-PCR of CDR3 regions. TCRdb used MiXCR to reprocess the multiplex PCR reads, holding one entry per CDR3 protein. The repertoire has a few hundred thousand distinct CDR3 sequences, 20% to 25% of them found once; the top ten carry about 7%. Time point of the sample: persistent/refractory GD, antithyroid drugs over 5 years with positive TRAb. PBMC-extracted RNA yielded the TCR library. Peripheral blood, at 8 to 9 milliliters, went into EDTA tubes.

The chain couples TRBV10-3 to TRBJ1-1; D is unresolved. Source: peripheral blood mononuclear cells (PBMCs), taken when the disease was refractory, from a patient treated with antithyroid drugs. This TCR was recovered from a female donor with Graves disease. The CDR3 loop reads CAISANWEATEAFF. The CDR3, as DNA: TGTGCCATCAGTGCCAACTGGGAAGCCACTGAAGCTTTCTTT.